This TCR beta chain was profiled in a study of Graves' ophthalmopathy and Graves' hyperthyroidism. General study findings and limits: In blood appeared most of the expanded thyroid clonotypes whose frequency exceeded 0.001.

Germline V CDR1 and CDR2: SGDLS, YYNGEE. This CDR3 contains 15 residues. The V end was cut by 2 bases, the J end by 0 bases, with 11 bases between. Using RNA transcripts, the TCR beta CDR3 regions were amplified. RT-PCR was first run with HTBI primers, then multiplex PCR in a second round. TCRdb redid the calling of the multiplex PCR reads with MiXCR, one entry per CDR3 protein. Of about 480,000 distinct CDR3 sequences listed, under 15% are singletons. Uncontrolled infections, pregnancy, lactation or other autoimmune diseases led to patient exclusion. Symptoms, serum thyroxine and TRAb, thyroid ultrasound, and orbital computed tomography formed the diagnostic basis. This clonotype was seen ten or more times. Its target is not known.

This sequence originates from a woman in her thirties with Graves' ophthalmopathy. The V gene is TRBV9, the J gene TRBJ1-2; a possible D gene is TRBD1 (6 bases). Source material: blood. The CDR3 DNA reads as TGTGCCAGCAGCGTGGGGGGGGCATCTAACTATGGCTACACCTTC. Residues: CASSVGGASNYGYTF.